The clone carrying this T cell receptor beta chain was found a few times. Antigen unknown. A multiplex PCR was run with 60 Vbeta primers and 13 Jbeta primers. Data came from immunoSEQ multiplex PCR; TCRdb stores just in-frame clones and leaves some out. Of roughly 140,000 clones in the sample, around 70% were seen once. This record belongs to a study of cytomegalovirus exposure and HLA in healthy donors. Overall study: An analysis done earlier identified about 120 million unique TCR beta sequences from approximately 170 million T cells. Study-level points and caveats: In vitro checks showed that a few CMV-associated chains really do target CMV antigens.

The CDR3 totals 14 residues. The junction had 5 bases not matched to a gene; V was cut back by 4 bases and J by 5 bases. The germline V gene has CDR1 MNHEY and CDR2 SVGAGI. This chain connects TRBV6-5 to TRBJ2-1, with 7 bases matching TRBD1. The sequenced sample consisted of PBMCs. This clonotype was sampled from a woman between 25 and 40 years old in good health and CMV-seronegative. CDR3 nucleotide sequence: TGTGCCAGCAGTTTGACAGGGAGACACAATGAGCAGTTCTTC. It yields the protein CASSLTGRHNEQFF.